This is a list of T cell receptor beta chains from one sample in a study of T cells in Graves' hyperthyroidism and ophthalmopathy. MiXCR was run by TCRdb on the multiplex PCR reads, yielding one entry per CDR3 protein. The sample carries under 750,000 distinct CDR3 sequences, roughly 20% recorded once. Sequencing was done on a sample of blood. The source is a woman aged 45-60 years with Graves' hyperthyroidism that later progressed to Graves' ophthalmopathy. The CDR3 runs from the conserved cysteine through the conserved F or W. Expanded clones are given a class, and other clones once, few, many or no size at all.

>TRBJ2-2|NA|TRBV12-5
CASGLVQGDAGELFF
>TRBJ1-1|few|TRBV27
CASSLLTGGSYTEAFF
>TRBJ2-5|NA|TRBV20-1
CSTGTLGETQYF
>TRBJ1-1|NA|TRBV7-9
CASNLLGLNTEAFF
>TRBJ2-5|few|TRBV2
CASGEWETQYF
>TRBJ1-1|few|TRBV19
CASKYGDSSRTEAFF
>TRBJ1-5|many|TRBV7-2
CASSLGTGTGANQPQHF
>TRBJ1-2|few|TRBV6-2/TRBV6-3
CASNGRTGGRRSYGYTF
>TRBJ2-2|few|TRBV5-5
CASSLGQGHLTGELFF
>TRBJ1-2|once|TRBV19
CASSIGTGTILNYGYTF
>TRBJ1-4|few|TRBV3-1
CASSSGLMGEKLFF
>TRBJ1-1|few|TRBV7-9
CASSLGYGTGDTEAFF
>TRBJ2-7|NA|TRBV19
CASSPSLGRRRYEQYF
>TRBJ1-2|few|TRBV3-1
CASSQLTGLKVYTF
>TRBJ2-2|NA|TRBV29-1
CSVASTGARTGELFF
>TRBJ2-1|many|TRBV7-2
CASSGGQINEQFF
>TRBJ2-1|few|TRBV12-3/TRBV12-4
CASSLKNNEQFF
>TRBJ2-6|NA|TRBV20-1
CSALSGANVLTF
>TRBJ1-1|many|TRBV18
CASSPRRSGDTEAFF
>TRBJ1-2|NA|TRBV7-2
CASSPRYYGYTF
>TRBJ1-1|few|TRBV4-2
CASSQDGVVEAFF
>TRBJ2-2|few|TRBV2
CASRTDYTRELFF
>TRBJ2-5|few|TRBV10-3
CAIRGSGGVRETQYF
>TRBJ2-5|many|TRBV7-9
CASSINPGTQETQYF
>TRBJ2-5|NA|TRBV29-1
CSVVGDRVGETQYF
>TRBJ2-7|NA|TRBV7-8
CASSSPGQGRKEQYF
>TRBJ2-5|many|TRBV6-2/TRBV6-3
CARNLTGQSQNQETQYF
>TRBJ1-2|few|TRBV10-3
CAISNRQDFYGYTF
>TRBJ1-5|many|TRBV7-2
CASSPMDRFNQPQHF
>TRBJ1-3|few|TRBV3-1
CASSTEGTVSGNTIYF
>TRBJ2-1|many|TRBV7-9
CASSPGQDQTPNNEQFF
>TRBJ2-5|many|TRBV2
CASPMGGQQETQYF
>TRBJ1-5|few|TRBV7-9
CASSMRGQGQPQHF